A selection of T cell receptor beta chains follows, all from one sample in a study of T cell responses to AZD1222 COVID-19 vaccine. The repertoire was sequenced with immunoSEQ multiplex PCR; TCRdb's copy has only in-frame clones and lacks some. The data show approximately 150,000 clones, roughly 90% seen once. The material sequenced was peripheral blood, taken 28 days after the second AZD1222 dose. The receptors stem from an adult who received the AZD1222 COVID-19 vaccine. Each CDR3 is given with its conserved first and last residue. Fields, in order: clone size, V gene, J gene, D gene, CDR3 DNA, CDR3 protein. The D gene is left open where the match is weak. The listing skips clone size in some rows; elsewhere it reads once, few, many or a size class.

abundance: -; v_gene: TRBV19; j_gene: TRBJ1-2; d_gene: TRBD1; CDR3nt: TGTGCCAGTAGTATAGCCCTCTTGTCAGGGGGTGATGGCTACACCTTC; CDR3aa: CASSIALLSGGDGYTF
abundance: -; v_gene: TRBV5-1; j_gene: TRBJ1-1; d_gene: -; CDR3nt: TGCGCCAGCAGGTCCCTTGCGGGGAACACTGAAGCTTTCTTT; CDR3aa: CASRSLAGNTEAFF
abundance: -; v_gene: TRBV6-5; j_gene: TRBJ2-2; d_gene: TRBD1; CDR3nt: TGTGCCAGCAACAGGAACAGGGGTAACACCGGGGAGCTGTTTTTT; CDR3aa: CASNRNRGNTGELFF
abundance: -; v_gene: TRBV12-3/TRBV12-4; j_gene: TRBJ1-5; d_gene: -; CDR3nt: TGTGCCAGCAGTTCGGCCAATCAGCCCCAGCATTTT; CDR3aa: CASSSANQPQHF
abundance: -; v_gene: TRBV7-3; j_gene: TRBJ1-3; d_gene: -; CDR3nt: TGTGCCAGCAGCTTAACTCGGGACACCACCATATATTTT; CDR3aa: CASSLTRDTTIYF
abundance: -; v_gene: TRBV12-3/TRBV12-4; j_gene: TRBJ1-1; d_gene: -; CDR3nt: TGTGCCAGCAGCGACGAGAGGAACACTGAAGCTTTCTTT; CDR3aa: CASSDERNTEAFF
abundance: -; v_gene: TRBV5-4; j_gene: TRBJ2-2; d_gene: -; CDR3nt: TGTGCCAGCAGCTCGAGGTCCGTCCGACCCGGGGAGCTGTTTTTT; CDR3aa: CASSSRSVRPGELFF
abundance: -; v_gene: TRBV9; j_gene: TRBJ2-3; d_gene: TRBD2; CDR3nt: TGTGCCAGCAGCCCAAGCGGGAGGGCCTTGGATACGCAGTATTTT; CDR3aa: CASSPSGRALDTQYF
abundance: -; v_gene: TRBV28; j_gene: TRBJ1-1; d_gene: TRBD1; CDR3nt: TGTGCCAGCAGTCCGGGACAGGGGGGAACTGAAGCTTTCTTT; CDR3aa: CASSPGQGGTEAFF
abundance: -; v_gene: TRBV5-1; j_gene: TRBJ2-7; d_gene: TRBD2; CDR3nt: TGCGCCAGCACATGGACTAGCGGCTACGAGCAGTACTTC; CDR3aa: CASTWTSGYEQYF
abundance: -; v_gene: TRBV6-5; j_gene: TRBJ2-1; d_gene: -; CDR3nt: TGTGCCAGCAGTTACTCCGCAACGTACAATGAGCAGTTCTTC; CDR3aa: CASSYSATYNEQFF
abundance: -; v_gene: TRBV6-5; j_gene: TRBJ1-4; d_gene: -; CDR3nt: TGTGCCAGCAGTTACCGGGCCACAGGAGAAAAACTGTTTTTT; CDR3aa: CASSYRATGEKLFF
abundance: -; v_gene: TRBV10-3; j_gene: TRBJ2-7; d_gene: -; CDR3nt: TGTGCCACCTCTTTCAGTCCCCTAAAAAGCTACGAGCAGTACTTC; CDR3aa: CATSFSPLKSYEQYF
abundance: -; v_gene: TRBV3-1/TRBV3-2; j_gene: TRBJ1-1; d_gene: -; CDR3nt: TGTGCCAGCAGCCATGGTAGGAACACTGAAGCTTTCTTT; CDR3aa: CASSHGRNTEAFF
abundance: few; v_gene: TRBV18; j_gene: TRBJ2-3; d_gene: -; CDR3nt: TGTGCCAGCTCACCAGGGGCAAACACAGATACGCAGTATTTT; CDR3aa: CASSPGANTDTQYF
abundance: once; v_gene: TRBV7-2; j_gene: TRBJ1-2; d_gene: -; CDR3nt: TGTGCCAGCAGCTCCCCCAACACTCGCGGCTACACCTTC; CDR3aa: CASSSPNTRGYTF
abundance: -; v_gene: TRBV6-2/TRBV6-3; j_gene: TRBJ2-2; d_gene: TRBD2; CDR3nt: TGTGCCAGCAGCGTGGGACTAGCGGGAGTCTCCACCGGGGAGCTGTTTTTT; CDR3aa: CASSVGLAGVSTGELFF
abundance: -; v_gene: TRBV19; j_gene: TRBJ1-1; d_gene: TRBD1; CDR3nt: TGTGCCAGTAGTCTTTCCCGGGACAGGACGAACACTGAAGCTTTCTTT; CDR3aa: CASSLSRDRTNTEAFF
abundance: -; v_gene: TRBV30; j_gene: TRBJ1-5; d_gene: -; CDR3nt: TGTGCCTGGAGTGTACTACAGATGAATCAGCCCCAGCATTTT; CDR3aa: CAWSVLQMNQPQHF
abundance: -; v_gene: TRBV19; j_gene: TRBJ1-1; d_gene: -; CDR3nt: TGTGCCAGTAGTATGTGGGTTGGCCGAGTCATGAACACTGAAGCTTTCTTT; CDR3aa: CASSMWVGRVMNTEAFF
abundance: -; v_gene: TRBV9; j_gene: TRBJ1-1; d_gene: -; CDR3nt: TGTGCCAGCAGCGTAGGAAGCGGGGTTCCGAACACTGAAGCTTTCTTT; CDR3aa: CASSVGSGVPNTEAFF
abundance: -; v_gene: TRBV6-1; j_gene: TRBJ2-7; d_gene: -; CDR3nt: TGTGCCAGCAGTGAAGGACTAAACTACGAGCAGTACTTC; CDR3aa: CASSEGLNYEQYF
abundance: -; v_gene: TRBV5-6; j_gene: TRBJ1-5; d_gene: -; CDR3nt: TGTGCCAGCAGCTCTTCCTACGGGGACTACAGGGTCAATCAGCCCCAGCATTTT; CDR3aa: CASSSSYGDYRVNQPQHF
abundance: -; v_gene: TRBV29-1; j_gene: TRBJ2-5; d_gene: -; CDR3nt: TGCAGCGGGAGGGGGATGGGAGAGACCCAGTACTTC; CDR3aa: CSGRGMGETQYF
abundance: -; v_gene: TRBV6-2/TRBV6-3; j_gene: TRBJ2-5; d_gene: -; CDR3nt: TGTGCCAGCAGTTACTCGGCAACGAGGGAGACCCAGTACTTC; CDR3aa: CASSYSATRETQYF
abundance: -; v_gene: TRBV5-1; j_gene: TRBJ1-3; d_gene: -; CDR3nt: TGCGCCAGCAGTGAGGGAGGGGCCCTCTCTGGAAACACCATATATTTT; CDR3aa: CASSEGGALSGNTIYF